These 24 T cell receptor beta chains were all obtained from the same sample, sequenced in a study of blood T cell repertoires in COVID-19. Some clones are missing from TCRdb's copy, which holds only in-frame ones; the method was immunoSEQ multiplex PCR. The sample yields about 7,500 clones, approximately 88% seen once. The source material was peripheral blood. The origin of the receptors is a human donor in a cohort sampled during active COVID-19.

This chain joins TRBV28 and TRBJ2-5; 9 positions agree with TRBD2. This CDR3 contains 18 residues. Per the germline V gene, CDR1 is MDHEN and CDR2 is SYDVKM. With V trimmed by 7 bases and J by 2 bases, 17 bases remained unmatched. This CDR3 is CASISGLAFDVIQETQYF. The CDR3 coding sequence is TGTGCCAGCATCTCTGGACTAGCGTTCGACGTGATACAAGAGACCCAGTACTTC.

This clone was counted between two and nine times. The chain joins TRBV18 to TRBJ2-5, with 7 bases that match TRBD1. Germline trimming cut 3 bases from V and 5 bases from J; bases unmatched to any gene: 3. Germline lookup yields CDR1 KGHSH and CDR2 LQKENI. This CDR3 contains 13 residues. CDR3 DNA sequence: TGTGCCAGCTCACCGGGACAGTCGGAGACCCAGTACTTC. Encoded protein: CASSPGQSETQYF. Supplemented by reference TRBV18 and TRBJ2-5, the full variable domain reads NAGVMQNPRHLVRRRGQEARLRCSPMKGHSHVYWYRQLPEEGLKFMVYLQKENIIDESGMPKERFSAEFPKEGPSILRIQQVVRGDSAAYFCASSPGQSETQYFGPGTRLLVL.

Here the CDR3 DNA reads TGTGCCAGCAGTGAACTTGCGGGAGTGTACGAGCAGTACTTC. Protein product: CASSELAGVYEQYF. This rearrangement joins TRBV6-1 to TRBJ2-7, with 7 nucleotides matching TRBD2. The CDR3 is 14 amino acids. Trimming removed 2 bases from V and 4 bases from J; junction bases left unmatched: 5. Per germline, CDR1 MNHNS and CDR2 SASEGT.

The chain employs TRBV4-2 and TRBJ1-1; 7 nucleotides match TRBD1. The CDR3 runs to 16 residues. V was pared by 3 bases and J by 1 base, with 8 bases of the junction left unmatched. Germline values: CDR1 LGHNA, CDR2 YNFKEQ. Written as DNA, the CDR3 is TGTGCCAGCAGCCAGGCCGGGACAGCGACGAACACTGAAGCTTTCTTT. This encodes CASSQAGTATNTEAFF.

This chain connects TRBV11-2 to TRBJ2-3; TRBD2 agrees at 12 bases. CDR1 and CDR2 (germline): SGHAT, FQNNGV. The CDR3 is 17 amino acids. The J segment lost 3 bases and the V segment lost 5 bases, leaving 9 bases of the junction unmatched. CDR3 region: CASSQRLAGVLTDTQYF. Here the CDR3 DNA reads TGTGCCAGCAGCCAGAGACTAGCGGGAGTCCTGACAGATACGCAGTATTTT. The entire variable domain, with the rest obtained from reference TRBV11-2 and TRBJ2-3, is as follows: EAGVAQSPRYKIIEKRQSVAFWCNPISGHATLYWYQQILGQGPKLLIQFQNNGVVDDSQLPKDRFSAERLKGVDSTLKIQPAKLEDSAVYLCASSQRLAGVLTDTQYFGPGTRLTVL.

The chain couples TRBV5-1 to TRBJ2-3; TRBD1 is a possible D gene (5 bases). CDR1 is SGHRS, CDR2 YFSETQ, per germline. V was shortened by 2 bases and J by 0 bases, with 10 bases between the two germline ends. The CDR3 length is 15 residues. CDR3 sequence: CASSFKGSSTDTQYF. The CDR3 bases are TGCGCCAGCAGCTTTAAGGGGTCAAGCACAGATACGCAGTATTTT.

This chain connects TRBV11-2 to TRBJ2-4; a possible D gene is TRBD2 (5 bases). With 5 bases removed from V and 0 bases from J, the gap between germline ends came to 17 bases. Germline values: CDR1 SGHAT, CDR2 FQNNGV. The CDR3 runs 17 residues. The CDR3 sequence is CASSPPLTTRAKNIQYF. The CDR3, as DNA: TGTGCCAGCAGCCCCCCCCTGACTACGAGAGCCAAAAACATTCAGTACTTC.

This clone was recorded once. The chain couples TRBV25-1 to TRBJ2-2, with a weak D call TRBD2 (5 bases). Germline CDR1 MGHDK, CDR2 SYGVNS. Trimming stripped 5 bases from V and 4 bases from J, with 8 bases between. The CDR3 extends over 13 amino acids. The CDR3 sequence is CASSLRVTGELFF. The CDR3 DNA reads as TGTGCCAGCAGTCTGCGGGTCACCGGGGAGCTGTTTTTT.

In DNA form, the CDR3 reads TGTGCCATATCCCGGACAGGGAACACTGAAGCTTTCTTT. Translated, it gives CAISRTGNTEAFF. V and J are TRBV10-3 and TRBJ1-1; 7 nucleotides match TRBD1. The J segment lost 1 base and the V segment lost 9 bases, leaving 5 bases of the junction unmatched. CDR1 and CDR2 from the germline V gene are ENHRY and SYGVKD. CDR3 size: 13 residues.

The J gene is TRBJ2-3, the V gene TRBV10-3, with 7 bases aligning to TRBD1. The CDR3 has 15 amino acids. The V and J ends lost 6 bases and 2 bases, in that order; junction bases with no gene match: 8. Germline-derived CDR1 and CDR2 are ENHRY and SYGVKD. The CDR3 region is CAIRVDRANTDTQYF. The CDR3 DNA is TGTGCCATCAGGGTTGACAGGGCCAACACAGATACGCAGTATTTT.

The V gene is TRBV5-4, the J gene TRBJ1-4, with D perhaps TRBD1 (6 bases). The germline V and J ends were trimmed by 0 bases and 10 bases, with 16 bases remaining between them. Germline-derived CDR1 and CDR2 are SGHNT and YYREEE (reference sequence). The CDR3 totals 15 residues. The CDR3 loop reads CASSLGGTPLTKLFF. For the CDR3, the DNA is TGTGCCAGCAGCTTGGGGGGGACACCATTAACAAAACTGTTTTTT.

The J gene is TRBJ2-7, the V gene TRBV28, with 7 positions matching TRBD2. In germline, CDR1 is MDHEN, CDR2 SYDVKM. With 6 bases clipped from V and 3 bases from J, the junction kept 8 bases outside the gene matches. The CDR3 length is 14 residues. As DNA, the CDR3 is TGTGCCAGCAGCATTACTAGCGAGGGCTACGAGCAGTACTTC. Its translation: CASSITSEGYEQYF.

J is TRBJ2-3 and V is TRBV5-6; D remains ambiguous. Germline V gives CDR1 SGHDT, CDR2 YYEEEE. Between the trimmed V and J ends, which lost 2 bases and 2 bases, there was a span of 12 bases. This CDR3 is built from 15 residues. The CDR3 is CASSFGLPTTDTQYF. The DNA for the CDR3 is TGTGCCAGCAGCTTTGGGCTCCCGACCACAGATACGCAGTATTTT.

This chain joins TRBV5-6 and TRBJ2-3; 9 bases align to TRBD2. With 2 bases clipped from V and 2 bases from J, the junction kept 6 bases outside the gene matches. Germline CDR1 is SGHDT and CDR2 is YYEEEE. The CDR3 contains 16 residues. CDR3 nucleotides: TGTGCCAGCAGCTTTCTAGCGGGACGACTCACAGATACGCAGTATTTT. Protein product: CASSFLAGRLTDTQYF.

The genes are TRBV2 and TRBJ2-7; TRBD1 matches 9 bases. The CDR3 contains 14 residues. From germline, CDR1 is SNHLY and CDR2 FYNNEI. V lost 6 bases to trimming and J lost 6 bases; unmatched junction nucleotides: 9. The CDR3 DNA reads TGTGCCAGCAGGGTGACAGGGGGACCTGGCGAGCAGTACTTC. As protein: CASRVTGGPGEQYF.

This chain uses TRBV7-9 with TRBJ1-1; 9 bases map to TRBD1. This CDR3 region has 14 residues. V lost 11 bases and J lost 4; bases outside the gene matches: 11. The V gene's germline CDR1 is SEHNR and CDR2 FQNEAQ (reference sequence). DNA for the CDR3: TGTGCCGTGTCCCGGGACAGGGATTCCACTGAAGCTTTCTTT. This translates into CAVSRDRDSTEAFF.

This chain connects TRBV21-1 to TRBJ2-1; the DNA was not used to check the table's D call, TRBD2. TRBV21-1 is a listed pseudogene. The length of the CDR3 is 10 residues. DNA for the CDR3: TGTGCCAGCGTAGACAATGAGCAGTTCTTC. This sequence encodes CASVDNEQFF.

The chain recombines TRBV5-1 with TRBJ1-2; TRBD1 matches 7 bases. The CDR3 is made up of 14 amino acids. Germline CDR1 is SGHRS and CDR2 is YFSETQ. V trimming: 0 bases; J trimming: 6 bases; junction bases outside the gene matches: 5. CDR3 nucleotides: TGCGCCAGCAGCTTGGCCACAACAGGGGATGGCTACACCTTC. Translation gives CASSLATTGDGYTF.

This chain uses TRBV18 with TRBJ2-7, with TRBD1 matching over 8 bases. CDR3 size: 12 residues. The V segment lost 4 bases and the J segment 7 bases; nucleotides outside the gene matches: 3. Germline V gene sequence: CDR1 KGHSH, CDR2 LQKENI. CDR3 region: CASSLGQGEQYF. Here the CDR3 DNA reads TGTGCCAGCTCACTTGGACAGGGAGAGCAGTACTTC.

This clone showed up just once. The chain uses TRBV27 and TRBJ2-7, with D unresolved. The germline gives CDR1 MNHEY, CDR2 SMNVEV (reference sequence). V lost 5 bases to trimming and J lost 1 base, with 9 bases between them. The length of the CDR3 is 13 residues. The CDR3 here is CASSLGPSYEQYF. The CDR3 DNA sequence: TGTGCCAGCAGTCTCGGTCCATCCTACGAGCAGTACTTC.

V and J are TRBV28 and TRBJ2-2; 7 bases fit TRBD1. Per the germline V gene, CDR1 is MDHEN and CDR2 is SYDVKM. There are 16 residues in the CDR3. The V segment lost 5 bases and the J segment 2 bases; nucleotides outside the gene matches: 8. CDR3 coding DNA: TGTGCCAGCAGTCCCGCCAACAGGGGCAACACCGGGGAGCTGTTTTTT. Translation gives CASSPANRGNTGELFF.

This sequence joins TRBV10-3 and TRBJ2-2; TRBD1 aligns across 11 bases. V trimming: 8 bases; J trimming: 5 bases; junction bases outside the gene matches: 10. The CDR3 loop spans 16 amino acids. Germline V gene data show CDR1 as ENHRY and CDR2 as SYGVKD. CDR3 sequence (DNA): TGTGCCATCCCAGGTGGACAGGGGGCTACTACCGGGGAGCTGTTTTTT. Translating gives CAIPGGQGATTGELFF.

This chain joins TRBV28 and TRBJ1-4; 7 nucleotides agree with TRBD1. This CDR3 comprises 13 residues. V shed 10 bases and J 6 bases; nucleotides not matched to a gene: 8. CDR1 is MDHEN, CDR2 SYDVKM, per germline. The CDR3 DNA is TGTGCCACCTTGACAGGGTCTGATGAAAAACTGTTTTTT. It codes for CATLTGSDEKLFF.

J is TRBJ2-2 and V is TRBV6-5, with D tentatively TRBD2 (5 bases). CDR3 length: 15 residues. Trimming pared 6 bases from V and 0 bases from J, leaving 11 bases between. The V gene's germline CDR1 is MNHEY and CDR2 SVGAGI. The chain's CDR3 is CASRRSGANTGELFF. Here the CDR3 DNA reads TGTGCCAGCAGGAGGAGCGGAGCGAACACCGGGGAGCTGTTTTTT.